Described below is a single TCR beta chain sequence and its context. Alpha and beta chains were covered, as first-strand cDNA relied on TRAV- and TRBV-specific primers. The authors ran 20 PCR cycles to amplify TCRs with a constant-region primer and V-primer adapter. A single record per CDR3 protein comes from TCRdb applying MiXCR to the reads. This sample has around 100,000 distinct CDR3 sequences, with 20% to 25% found just once. This CDR3 has 12 amino acids. Germline V gene data show CDR1 as DFQATT and CDR2 as SNEGSKA (reference sequence). Trimming took 4 bases from V and 3 from J, leaving 9 bases between them. This entry is derived from a study of low-dose radiotherapy and immunotherapy resistance in tumors. Study details: Cohort 1 was given 0.5 Gy per fraction every 2 weeks, for 6.5 Gy total. Fractions of 1 Gy went to Cohort 2 every two weeks, for 13 Gy over 26 weeks. Administration of intravenous cyclophosphamide at 200 mg/m2 took place every two weeks, one day before radiation and immunotherapy.

Stated time point: after trial treatment. The treatment is: LDRT plus nivolumab, ipilimumab, low-dose cyclophosphamide and aspirin (RACIN trial). Advanced solid tumors lacking tumor-infiltrating lymphocytes were present in eligible patients. This clonotype was sampled from a female donor with ovarian cancer. This rearrangement joins TRBV20-1 to TRBJ1-1; D might be TRBD1 (6 bases). The source was PBMCs, collected after low-dose radiotherapy plus immunotherapy. The CDR3 DNA sequence: TGCAGTGCTACGGGGGGCTACACTGAAGCTTTCTTT. Translating it yields CSATGGYTEAFF.